The clone carrying this T cell receptor beta chain is deemed medium-sized. The antigen remains unidentified. V lost 0 bases and J 1 base, leaving 9 bases between the germline ends. CDR1 MDHEN and CDR2 SYDVKM come from the germline V gene. CDR3 length: 16 amino acids. The data belong to a study of T cell responses to AZD1222 COVID-19 vaccine. Profiled with immunoSEQ multiplex PCR; TCRdb holds only in-frame clones, not every one. The profile shows 140,000 to 150,000 clones, 93% of them singletons. Study-wide results and caveats: Clonal diversity was possibly underestimated, and white British individuals and females predominated among donors. Spike-wide vaccine-associated CD4 TCRs dominated at 160-218 and 743-854.

The TCR originated in an adult who had recovered from COVID-19. The V and J genes are TRBV28 and TRBJ2-2; D gene unclear. Source: peripheral blood, taken after recovery from COVID-19. The CDR3 loop reads CASSLWSQRNTGELFF. The CDR3 coding sequence is TGTGCCAGCAGTTTATGGTCACAGAGGAACACCGGGGAGCTGTTTTTT.